This TCR beta chain was profiled in a study of blood T cell repertoires in COVID-19. Looking at the study overall: Sites across the United States, Italy and Spain contributed samples from acute and convalescent COVID-19. T cells, B-cell-depleted T cells, or PBMCs supplied cDNA or gDNA.

In the original workflow: Estimated nucleated cell counts came from reference gene primer amplification. Profiling relied on immunoSEQ multiplex PCR, and the TCRdb table lists in-frame clones only, not all of them. That table furnishes V, J and clone size, whereas the DNA furnished D and trimming. Of about 120,000 clones listed, roughly 90% were seen once; the top ten hold 15% to 20%. This receptor was taken from a human donor with acute or convalescent COVID-19. The donor label of this sample is uncertain. The sample taken for sequencing was peripheral blood.

This CDR3 reads CAGGDTSSGNTIYF. CDR3 in DNA: TGTGCCGGAGGAGACACCAGCTCTGGAAACACCATATATTTT. This rearrangement joins TRBV19 to TRBJ1-3; D not resolved. The germline gives CDR1 LNHDA, CDR2 SQIVND (reference sequence). Trimming took 11 bases from V and 0 from J, leaving 14 bases between them. This CDR3 is 14 amino acids long.